This TCR beta chain is from a study of blood T cell repertoires in COVID-19. Here immunoSEQ multiplex PCR was the method, and the copy in TCRdb shows in-frame clones only, minus some. The repertoire includes around 260,000 clones, about 80% of them detected once, and approximately 15% sits in the top ten. This clone was detected only a few times. The CDR3 extends over 13 amino acids. Per germline, CDR1 ENHRY and CDR2 SYGVKD. V was shortened by 7 bases and J by 9 bases, with 16 bases between the two germline ends. The sequence was collected from a person aged 70 to 85 with COVID-19, enrolled during active disease. Specimen: peripheral blood. This chain connects TRBV10-3 to TRBJ2-1, with a possible D match to TRBD2 (6 bases). The CDR3, as DNA: TGTGCCATCATGGCTGAAGTGCGGGGTGAGCAGTTCTTC. This gives the protein CAIMAEVRGEQFF.